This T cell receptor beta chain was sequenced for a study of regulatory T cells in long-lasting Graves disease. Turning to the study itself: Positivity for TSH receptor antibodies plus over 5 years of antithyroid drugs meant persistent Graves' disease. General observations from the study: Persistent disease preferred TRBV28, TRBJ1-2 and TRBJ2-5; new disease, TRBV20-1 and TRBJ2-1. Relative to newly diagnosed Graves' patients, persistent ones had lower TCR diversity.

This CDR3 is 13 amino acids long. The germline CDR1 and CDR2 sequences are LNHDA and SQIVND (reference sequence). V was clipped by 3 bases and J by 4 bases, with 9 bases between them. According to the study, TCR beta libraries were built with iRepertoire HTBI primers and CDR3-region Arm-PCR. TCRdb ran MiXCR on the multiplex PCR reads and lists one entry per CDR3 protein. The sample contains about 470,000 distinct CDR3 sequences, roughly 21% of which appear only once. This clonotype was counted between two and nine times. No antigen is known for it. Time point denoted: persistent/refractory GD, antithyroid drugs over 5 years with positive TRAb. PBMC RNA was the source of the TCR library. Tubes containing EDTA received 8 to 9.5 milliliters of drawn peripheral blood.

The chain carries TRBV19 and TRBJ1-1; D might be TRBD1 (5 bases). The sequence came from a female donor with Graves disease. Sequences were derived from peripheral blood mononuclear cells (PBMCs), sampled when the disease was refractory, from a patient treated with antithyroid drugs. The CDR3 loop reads CASSIPGTTEAFF. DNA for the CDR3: TGTGCCAGTAGTATCCCCGGGACCACTGAAGCTTTCTTT.